Shown below are 13 T cell receptor beta chains from a single sample sequenced in a study of blood T cell repertoires in COVID-19. Sequencing was performed with immunoSEQ multiplex PCR; in TCRdb, only in-frame clones are kept and a portion is missing. The sample lists over 85,000 clones, 75% to 80% seen once, with approximately 16% in the top ten. The specimen sequenced was peripheral blood. The receptors originated from a woman aged 80 or over with active or convalescent COVID-19.

The rearrangement joins TRBV7-9 to TRBJ1-1; D may be TRBD1 (5 bases). Germline V gives CDR1 SEHNR, CDR2 FQNEAQ (reference sequence). V was trimmed by 5 bases and J by 5 bases, leaving 24 bases between them. The CDR3 totals 17 residues. CDR3 in amino acids: CASSIHSRGTSGTEAFF. In DNA form, the CDR3 reads TGTGCCAGCAGCATTCATAGTCGGGGGACCTCGGGGACTGAAGCTTTCTTT.

The rearrangement uses TRBV5-1 and TRBJ2-1, with 9 bases aligning to TRBD2. The J segment lost 0 bases and the V segment lost 6 bases, leaving 4 bases of the junction unmatched. Germline values: CDR1 SGHRS, CDR2 YFSETQ. The CDR3 runs to 15 residues. CDR3: CASMSGGSSYNEQFF. In DNA form, the CDR3 reads TGCGCCAGCATGAGCGGGGGGAGCTCCTACAATGAGCAGTTCTTC.

The chain joins TRBV5-1 to TRBJ2-7; D might be TRBD1 (6 bases). The CDR3 length is 13 residues. CDR1 and CDR2 (germline): SGHRS, YFSETQ. Trimming left V 4 bases short and J 6 bases short, with 14 bases between. CDR3 sequence: CASSNPTGSEQYF. DNA for the CDR3: TGCGCCAGCAGCAACCCCACAGGGAGCGAGCAGTACTTC.

V usage is TRBV6-1 and J usage is TRBJ2-7, with 8 bases aligning to TRBD2. CDR3 length: 16 amino acids. V trimming: 2 bases; J trimming: 2 bases; junction bases outside the gene matches: 8. From germline, CDR1 is MNHNS and CDR2 SASEGT. This chain's CDR3 is CASSEMSGSKPYEQYF. CDR3 nucleotides: TGTGCCAGCAGTGAAATGAGCGGGAGTAAGCCCTACGAGCAGTACTTC.

The chain joins TRBV12-3 or TRBV12-4 to TRBJ2-7; 10 bases are shared with TRBD2. After removal of 4 bases from V and 11 bases from J, the junction contained 5 bases not matched to a gene. This CDR3 comprises 12 residues. CDR3 sequence (DNA): TGTGCCAGCAGTTCAGCTCTAGCGGGAGAGTACTTC. Amino acid sequence: CASSSALAGEYF.

The chain uses TRBV20-1 and TRBJ2-7, with 7 positions matching TRBD2. The CDR3 loop spans 12 amino acids. The J segment lost 7 bases and the V segment lost 3 bases, leaving 6 bases of the junction unmatched. CDR1 is DFQATT and CDR2 is SNEGSKA in the germline V gene (reference sequence). CDR3 nucleotides: TGCAGTGCTAGTCTTGCGGGAGTGGAGCAGTACTTC. Translating it yields CSASLAGVEQYF.

The genes are TRBV3-1 (or the pseudogene TRBV3-2) and TRBJ1-3; TRBD1 matches 11 bases. Trimming took 4 bases from V and 5 from J; bases not matched to a gene: 10. The CDR3 has 17 amino acids. Germline V lookup: CDR1 LGHDT, CDR2 YNNKEL (reference sequence). DNA of the CDR3: TGTGCCAGCAGCCTTTGGTCCCGGACAGGGGGCCGAAACACCATATATTTT. This sequence encodes CASSLWSRTGGRNTIYF.

The DNA of the CDR3 is TGTGCCAGCAGTCCACCCAGGGTAGTTCACACCGGGGAGCTGTTTTTT. Its protein product is CASSPPRVVHTGELFF. The rearrangement joins TRBV28 to TRBJ2-2, with a weak D call TRBD1 (5 bases). Germline lookup yields CDR1 MDHEN and CDR2 SYDVKM. The CDR3 has 16 amino acids. Trimming pared 5 bases from V and 3 bases from J, leaving 16 bases between.

This rearrangement joins TRBV6-2 or TRBV6-3 to TRBJ2-7; maybe TRBD2 (6 bases). Germline assignment: CDR1 MNHEY and CDR2 SVGEGT. The CDR3 totals 16 residues. Trimming removed 3 bases from V and 4 bases from J, with 19 bases in between. Here the CDR3 reads CASSYRPSVTVYEQYF. The DNA of the CDR3 is TGTGCCAGCAGTTATCGTCCTAGCGTTACGGTTTACGAGCAGTACTTC.

The gene calls are TRBV7-2 and TRBJ1-2; D unresolved. The CDR3 totals 13 residues. V lost 2 bases and J lost 1, with 5 bases in between. Germline-derived CDR1 and CDR2 are SGHTA and FQGNSA. CDR3 protein: CASSLFHNYGYTF. CDR3 DNA sequence: TGTGCCAGCAGCTTATTCCATAACTATGGCTACACCTTC. The whole variable domain, filled in from reference TRBV7-2 and TRBJ1-2, reads GAGVSQSPSNKVTEKGKDVELRCDPISGHTALYWYRQSLGQGLEFLIYFQGNSAPDKSGLPSDRFSAERTGGSVSTLTIQRTQQEDSAVYLCASSLFHNYGYTFGSGTRLTVV.

The chain carries TRBV9 and TRBJ2-1; 11 nucleotides agree with TRBD2. There are 13 residues in the CDR3. V lost 7 bases, J lost 7 bases, and 4 bases stayed unmatched. Germline CDR1 SGDLS, CDR2 YYNGEE. CDR3 DNA: TGTGCCAGCGCGACTAGCGGGATAAATGAGCAGTTCTTC. It encodes CASATSGINEQFF.

The chain has TRBV27 and TRBJ2-1; TRBD2 is a possible D gene (6 bases). The CDR3 extends over 16 amino acids. Trimming cost V 3 bases and J 1 base, with 13 bases left between them. Per germline, CDR1 MNHEY and CDR2 SMNVEV (reference sequence). The CDR3 bases are TGTGCCAGCAGTTTGCAGGGCGGGGTATCCTACAATGAGCAGTTCTTC. Amino acids: CASSLQGGVSYNEQFF.

Written as DNA, the CDR3 is TGTGCCAGCACCCGCGGGGCCTACGAGCAGTACTTC. Protein: CASTRGAYEQYF. This chain links TRBV28 with TRBJ2-7; TRBD2 is a possible D gene (6 bases). Per the germline V gene, CDR1 is MDHEN and CDR2 is SYDVKM. The CDR3 is 12 amino acids. Trimming took 7 bases from V and 2 from J, leaving 9 bases between them.